Given below is one T cell receptor beta chain in context. The antigen is undetermined. This specimen comes from a study of shared clonotypes between healthy human individuals. Looking at the study overall: In total, the donors were two women and a few men aged 18 to 49.

TCRdb's copy holds only in-frame clones and misses some; the assay was immunoSEQ multiplex PCR. The data show about 600,000 clones, around 97% seen once. Points from the study as a whole: Large sequencing depth failed to make sorted-subset sequencing complete, rarefaction showed. The study generally estimated greater richness for naive than memory subsets. Among a handful of donors, roughly 5.5% of naive CD4 clonotypes were found in common.

The sequence was collected from a woman aged 30 to 39 in good health. Sequenced material: naive CD4+ T cells sorted from blood. The subset is: CD45RA+ positively selected.

As DNA, the CDR3 is TGCGCCAGCAGCCAAGATGGGGCAGCGATAAGAGAGTATGGCTACACCTTC. As protein: CASSQDGAAIREYGYTF. The gene calls are TRBV4-1 and TRBJ1-2; D might be TRBD1 (5 bases). Trimming removed 0 bases from V and 5 bases from J, with 19 bases in between. CDR1 is MGHRA and CDR2 is YSYEKL in the germline V gene. This CDR3 spans 17 amino acids.